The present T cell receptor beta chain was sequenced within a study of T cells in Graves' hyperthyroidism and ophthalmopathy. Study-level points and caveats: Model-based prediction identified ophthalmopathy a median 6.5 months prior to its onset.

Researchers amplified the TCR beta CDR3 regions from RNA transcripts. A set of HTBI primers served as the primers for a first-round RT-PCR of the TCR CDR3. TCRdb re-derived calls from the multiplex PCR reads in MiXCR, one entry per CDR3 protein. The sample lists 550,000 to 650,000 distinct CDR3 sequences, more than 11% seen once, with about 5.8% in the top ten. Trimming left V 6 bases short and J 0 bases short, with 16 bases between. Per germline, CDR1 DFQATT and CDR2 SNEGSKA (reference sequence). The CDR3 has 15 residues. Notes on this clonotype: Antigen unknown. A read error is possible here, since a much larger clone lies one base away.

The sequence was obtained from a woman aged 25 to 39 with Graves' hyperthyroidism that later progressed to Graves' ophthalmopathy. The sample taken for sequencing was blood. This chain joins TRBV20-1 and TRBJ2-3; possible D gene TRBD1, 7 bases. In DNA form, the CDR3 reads TGCAGTGCCACTACTCAGGGGGGTAGCACAGATACGCAGTATTTT. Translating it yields CSATTQGGSTDTQYF.